This TCR beta chain was retrieved from a study of blood T cells in healthy people across ages. The study, taken as a whole, reports: Per million T cells, TCR beta diversity dropped about linearly as age rose.

Only a few counts were recorded for this clonotype. Its antigen is still unknown. With a J-beta primer mix and a sample-barcoded 5' primer, a second PCR ran 7 to 11 cycles. TCRdb re-called the 5' RACE reads through MiXCR, storing one row per CDR3 protein. The sample includes 1.5 million to 2 million distinct CDR3 sequences, approximately 50% seen only once; the top ten take approximately 2.1%. Staff drew 8 to 10 milliliters of peripheral blood from each donor. Researchers isolated at least 6 million PBMCs per sample. A minimum of 6 micrograms of total RNA was extracted per sample. Input material: blood. The clonotype was recovered from a woman aged 40-49 years in good health.

The CDR3 DNA sequence: TGTGCCAGCAGCTTGTCGGGGGCCTCAGATACGCAGTATTTT. It translates to CASSLSGASDTQYF. This chain connects TRBV7-3 to TRBJ2-3; D tentatively reads TRBD1 or TRBD2 (6 bases each). The CDR3 spans 14 residues. The germline V and J ends were trimmed by 3 bases and 4 bases, with 11 bases remaining between them. Germline V gene data show CDR1 as SGHTA and CDR2 as FQGTGA. The variable domain in full, with the rest retrieved from reference TRBV7-3 and TRBJ2-3, is GAGVSQTPSNKVTEKGKYVELRCDPISGHTALYWYRQSLGQGPEFLIYFQGTGAADDSGLPNDRFFAVRPEGSVSTLKIQRTERGDSAVYLCASSLSGASDTQYFGPGTRLTVL.